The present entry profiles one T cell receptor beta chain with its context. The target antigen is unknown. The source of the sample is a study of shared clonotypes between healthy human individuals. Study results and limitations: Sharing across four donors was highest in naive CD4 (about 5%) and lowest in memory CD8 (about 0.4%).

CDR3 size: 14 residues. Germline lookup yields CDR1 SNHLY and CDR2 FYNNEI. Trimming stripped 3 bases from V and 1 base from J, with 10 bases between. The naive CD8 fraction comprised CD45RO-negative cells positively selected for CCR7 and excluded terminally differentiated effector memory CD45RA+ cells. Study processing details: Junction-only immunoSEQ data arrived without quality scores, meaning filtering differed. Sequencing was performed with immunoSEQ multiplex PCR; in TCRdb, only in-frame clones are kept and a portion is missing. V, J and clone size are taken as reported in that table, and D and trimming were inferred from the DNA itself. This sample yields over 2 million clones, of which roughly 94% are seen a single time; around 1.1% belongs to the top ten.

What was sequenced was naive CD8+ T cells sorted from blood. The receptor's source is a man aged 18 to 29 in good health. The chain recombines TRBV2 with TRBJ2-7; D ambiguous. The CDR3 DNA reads TGTGCCAGCAGTGACCGGACCATTTCCTACGAGCAGTACTTC. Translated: CASSDRTISYEQYF.